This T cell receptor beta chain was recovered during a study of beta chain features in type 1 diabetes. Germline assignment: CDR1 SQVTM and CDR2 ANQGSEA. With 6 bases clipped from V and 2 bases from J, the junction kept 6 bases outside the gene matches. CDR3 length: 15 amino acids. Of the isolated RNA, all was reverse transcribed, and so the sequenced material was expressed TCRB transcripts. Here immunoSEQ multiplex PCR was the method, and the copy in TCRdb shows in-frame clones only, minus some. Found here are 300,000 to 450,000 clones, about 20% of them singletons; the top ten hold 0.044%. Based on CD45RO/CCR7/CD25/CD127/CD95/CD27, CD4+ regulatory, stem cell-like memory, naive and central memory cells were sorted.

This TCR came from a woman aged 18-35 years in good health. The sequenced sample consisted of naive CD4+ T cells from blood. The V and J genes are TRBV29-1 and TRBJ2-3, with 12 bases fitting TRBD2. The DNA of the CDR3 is TGCAGCGTAGAGGGACTAGCGGGCTTCACAGATACGCAGTATTTT. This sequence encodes CSVEGLAGFTDTQYF.